The sequence of this TCR beta chain was determined in a study of cytomegalovirus exposure and HLA in healthy donors. The donors, nominally healthy at sampling, likely had unrecorded immune exposures. Broader study findings: Being productive about 87% or about 30% of the time was typical of most TCR beta V segments in an earlier analysis.

Use of 60 Vbeta and 13 Jbeta primers characterized the PCR. Sequencing was performed with immunoSEQ multiplex PCR; in TCRdb, only in-frame clones are kept and a portion is missing. The sample yields under 95,000 clones, less than 85% seen once. This clone was counted only a few times. Antigen specificity is unknown. The CDR3 has 15 amino acids. Germline V CDR1 and CDR2: SEHNR, FQNEAQ (reference sequence). Trimming left V 5 bases short and J 4 bases short, with 18 bases between. Sequencing input: PBMCs. This rearrangement joins TRBV7-9 to TRBJ2-7; possible D gene TRBD1, 6 bases. The receptor was isolated from a male donor in good health and CMV-seronegative. The CDR3: CASSPRGGRVYEQYF. The DNA for the CDR3 is TGTGCCAGCAGCCCACGTGGGGGCAGAGTGTACGAGCAGTACTTC.